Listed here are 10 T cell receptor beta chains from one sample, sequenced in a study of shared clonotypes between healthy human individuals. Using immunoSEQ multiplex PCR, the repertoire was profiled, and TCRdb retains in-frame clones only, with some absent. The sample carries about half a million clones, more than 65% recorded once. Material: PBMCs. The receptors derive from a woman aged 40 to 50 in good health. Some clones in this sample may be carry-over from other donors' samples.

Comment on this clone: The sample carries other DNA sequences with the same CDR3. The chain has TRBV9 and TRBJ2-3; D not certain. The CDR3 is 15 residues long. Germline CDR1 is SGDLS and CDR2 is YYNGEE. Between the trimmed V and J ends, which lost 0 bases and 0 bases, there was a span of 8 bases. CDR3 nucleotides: TGTGCCAGCAGCGTAGTATCGGCTAGCACAGATACGCAGTATTTT. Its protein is CASSVVSASTDTQYF. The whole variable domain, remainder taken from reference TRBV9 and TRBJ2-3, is DSGVTQTPKHLITATGQRVTLRCSPRSGDLSVYWYQQSLDQGLQFLIQYYNGEERAKGNILERFSAQQFPDLHSELNLSSLELGDSALYFCASSVVSASTDTQYFGPGTRLTVL.

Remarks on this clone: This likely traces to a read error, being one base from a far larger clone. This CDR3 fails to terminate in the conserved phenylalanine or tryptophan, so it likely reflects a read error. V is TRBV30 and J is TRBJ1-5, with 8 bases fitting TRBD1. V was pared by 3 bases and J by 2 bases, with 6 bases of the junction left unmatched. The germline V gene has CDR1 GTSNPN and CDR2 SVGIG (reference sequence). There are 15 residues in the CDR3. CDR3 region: CAWSPLGQGNQPQHL. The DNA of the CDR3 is TGTGCCTGGAGCCCCTTGGGACAGGGCAATCAGCCCCAGCATCTT.

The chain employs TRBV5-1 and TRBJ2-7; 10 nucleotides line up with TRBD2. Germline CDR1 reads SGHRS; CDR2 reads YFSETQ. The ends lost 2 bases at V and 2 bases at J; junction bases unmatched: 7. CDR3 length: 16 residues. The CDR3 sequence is CASSFYSGRSPYEQYF. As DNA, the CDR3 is TGCGCCAGCAGCTTCTATAGCGGGAGGTCCCCCTACGAGCAGTACTTC.

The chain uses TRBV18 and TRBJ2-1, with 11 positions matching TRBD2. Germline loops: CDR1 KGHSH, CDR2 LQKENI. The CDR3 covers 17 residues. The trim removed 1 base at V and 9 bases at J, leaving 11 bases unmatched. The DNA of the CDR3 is TGTGCCAGCTCACCACTAGAAGTAGCGGGAGGGCCAGGTGAGCAGTTCTTC. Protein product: CASSPLEVAGGPGEQFF.

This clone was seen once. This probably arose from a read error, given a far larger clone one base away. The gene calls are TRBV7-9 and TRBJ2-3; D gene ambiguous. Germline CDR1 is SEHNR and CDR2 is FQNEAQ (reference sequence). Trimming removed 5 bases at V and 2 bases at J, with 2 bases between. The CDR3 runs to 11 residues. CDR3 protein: CASSATDTQYF. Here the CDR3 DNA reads TGTGCCAGCAGCGCCACAGATACGCAGTATTTT. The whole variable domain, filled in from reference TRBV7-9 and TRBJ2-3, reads DTGVSQNPRHKITKRGQNVTFRCDPISEHNRLYWYRQTLGQGPEFLTYFQNEAQLEKSRLLSDRFSAERPKGSFSTLEIQRTEQGDSAMYLCASSATDTQYFGPGTRLTVL.

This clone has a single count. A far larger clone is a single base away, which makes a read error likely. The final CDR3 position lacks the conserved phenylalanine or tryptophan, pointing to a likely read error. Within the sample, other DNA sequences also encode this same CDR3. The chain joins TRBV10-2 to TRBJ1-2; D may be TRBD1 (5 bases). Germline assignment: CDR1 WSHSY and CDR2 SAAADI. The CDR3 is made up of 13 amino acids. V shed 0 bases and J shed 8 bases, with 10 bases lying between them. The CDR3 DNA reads TGCGCCAGCAGTGAGTCCCAGGGAAGAGGCTACACCCTC. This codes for CASSESQGRGYTL.

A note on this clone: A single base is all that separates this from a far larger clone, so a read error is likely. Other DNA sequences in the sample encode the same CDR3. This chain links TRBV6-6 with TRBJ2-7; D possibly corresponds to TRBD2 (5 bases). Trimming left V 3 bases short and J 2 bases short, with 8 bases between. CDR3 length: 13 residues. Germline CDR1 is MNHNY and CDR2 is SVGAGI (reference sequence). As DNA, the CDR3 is TGTGCCAGCAGTTATCCGGGGACCTACGAGCAGTACTTC. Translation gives CASSYPGTYEQYF.

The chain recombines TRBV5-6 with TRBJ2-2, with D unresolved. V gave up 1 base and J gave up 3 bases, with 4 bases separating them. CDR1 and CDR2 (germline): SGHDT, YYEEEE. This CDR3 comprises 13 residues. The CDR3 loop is CASSLTYTGELFF. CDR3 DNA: TGTGCCAGCAGCTTGACGTACACCGGGGAGCTGTTTTTT.

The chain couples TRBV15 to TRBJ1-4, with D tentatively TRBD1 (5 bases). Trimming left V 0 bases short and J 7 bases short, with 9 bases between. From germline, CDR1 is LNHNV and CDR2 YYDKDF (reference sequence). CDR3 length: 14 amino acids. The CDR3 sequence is CATSRDQGGEKLFF. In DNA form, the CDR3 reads TGTGCCACCAGCAGAGATCAGGGCGGTGAAAAACTGTTTTTT.

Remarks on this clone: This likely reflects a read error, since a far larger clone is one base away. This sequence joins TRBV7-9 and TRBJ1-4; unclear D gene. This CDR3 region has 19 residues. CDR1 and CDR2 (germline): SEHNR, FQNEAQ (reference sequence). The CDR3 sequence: CASGLFRGFSLQANEKLFF. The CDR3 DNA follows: TGTGCCAGCGGCTTATTCCGGGGATTCTCCTTGCAGGCTAATGAAAAACTGTTTTTT.